A single T cell receptor (beta chain) is shown here with its context. While unrecorded immune exposures were likely, the donors were nominally healthy when sampled. This record comes from a study of cytomegalovirus exposure and HLA in healthy donors. About the research overall: The early release's HLA-typed donors yielded 78 million or so unique TCRs.

With 60 Vbeta and 13 Jbeta primers, the PCR was carried out. Sequencing used immunoSEQ multiplex PCR; TCRdb keeps in-frame clones, though not all of them. The profile shows 80,000 or so clones, about 68% of them singletons. Looked up from germline, CDR1 is SGHTS and CDR2 is YDEGEE. Trimming pared 6 bases from V and 2 bases from J, leaving 16 bases between. The CDR3 covers 15 residues. V gene TRBV5-8 combines with J gene TRBJ2-3, with D maybe TRBD2 (6 bases). The sample was PBMCs. The receptor's source is a woman aged 50 to 60 in good health and CMV-seropositive. CDR3 sequence: CASTTQRGITDTQYF. Written as DNA, the CDR3 is TGTGCCAGCACCACCCAACGGGGGATCACAGATACGCAGTATTTT.